Reported below is one T cell receptor beta chain. The specificity of this receptor is unknown. No qualities accompany the bases; no much larger clone lies one base away. The data are from a study of blood T cell repertoires in COVID-19 (dated by TCRdb to the early 2020s). About the study as a whole: Collaborator samples came from the United States, Italy and Spain and covered acute and convalescent phases of COVID-19. The prospective study material was composed of cDNA or gDNA derived from T cells, B-cell-depleted T cells, or PBMCs. Subjects who had been exposed to COVID-19, were actively infected with it, or had recovered from it provided the deeply sampled blood TCRbeta repertoires that made up the dataset. The repertoires were released in a freely available public database intended as a resource for research on the immune response to SARS-CoV-2. The samples were drawn from two sources: the first 160 participants of the ongoing ImmuneRACE study, and 1,000 to 1,500 subjects contributed by 6 global collaborators. Nearly every sample came with metadata listing a de-identified subject ID, COVID-19 status, age in years and sex. Where available, HLA class I and class II types were taken from metadata supplied by the sample provider and were not determined by assay-based typing. Summary of the overall study and its limitations: Clinical and demographic metadata were provided uncurated, with the amount varying by source and participant.

Inclusive of the bounding cysteine and phenylalanine, the CDR3 is 14 residues long. The entry retains the CDR3 DNA only, 42 bases that are in frame from base 1. V drops 0 bases and J drops 7 bases, leaving 13 bases in between. The germline V gene gives CDR1 as KGHSH and CDR2 as LQKENI. TCRbeta CDR3 regions were amplified from genomic DNA using the immunoSEQ Assay, a bias-controlled multiplex PCR. The source study handled its data this way. The number of nucleated cells in each sample was estimated from the amplification of reference gene primers within the assay. Sequence reads were collapsed and filtered to measure the absolute abundance of every unique TCRbeta CDR3 rearrangement. For each sample, productive Simpson clonality was calculated as the square root of Simpson's diversity index across productive rearrangements. As stored in TCRdb, this immuneACCESS dataset retains in-frame rearrangements with V and J assigned. A fraction of the clones does not appear; measured against another copy, unresolved V genes explain less than half of the discrepancy, and the remainder lacks a known reason. V, J and clone size are taken as reported in that table, and D and trimming were inferred from the DNA itself. The sample contains 150,000 to 200,000 clones, around 91% of them found a single time. The ten largest clonotypes hold less than 0.85% of the sample.

Enrolling through a virtual design, the prospective study's participants ranged in age from about 18 to 89 years and lived across around 25 United States geographic areas. In the prospective study, cohorts were assigned on the basis of participant-reported clinical history obtained from a screening survey and a study questionnaire. ImmuneRACE Cohort 3 recovered participants were defined by two consecutive negative NP/OP PCR tests, healthcare professional clearance, or symptom resolution. In the prospective study, whole blood, serum and a nasopharyngeal or oropharyngeal swab were collected from each participant by mobile phlebotomists. Prospective study participants could optionally give additional blood draws and questionnaires over a roughly 2-month period. Prospective study blood samples were shipped either frozen or at room temperature before DNA extraction.

Material: PBMCs or T cells enriched from blood (not recorded which). The sequence was obtained from a woman aged 18-29 years who had recovered from COVID-19. The rearranged segments are TRBV18 and TRBJ2-7; matching of 6 bases hints at TRBD2 as the D gene. The bases are TGTGCCAGCTCACCACCGGAGGGTACGCGAGAGCAGTACTTC. Its protein product is CASSPPEGTREQYF.